A single sample gave rise to the 16 T cell receptor beta chains below, sequenced in a study of T cell responses to AZD1222 COVID-19 vaccine. Sequencing was performed with immunoSEQ multiplex PCR; in TCRdb, only in-frame clones are kept and a portion is missing. The sample contains about 96,000 clones, almost 90% of which appear only once. Sequencing used peripheral blood, obtained on day 0 of AZD1222 vaccination. The receptors shown here come from an adult in good health.

The rearrangement joins TRBV7-3 to TRBJ2-7; 9 nucleotides agree with TRBD2. After removal of 5 bases from V and 3 bases from J, the junction contained 5 bases not matched to a gene. This CDR3 is 14 amino acids long. Germline CDR1 SGHTA, CDR2 FQGTGA. This CDR3 reads CASSLEAGGYEQYF. The DNA for the CDR3 is TGTGCCAGCAGCCTTGAAGCGGGAGGCTACGAGCAGTACTTC.

V usage is TRBV5-4 and J usage is TRBJ2-3; 9 bases agree with TRBD2. The junction had 2 bases not matched to a gene; V was cut back by 3 bases and J by 0 bases. The CDR3 has 15 residues. Germline loops: CDR1 SGHNT, CDR2 YYREEE (reference sequence). CDR3 in amino acids: CASSSGTSSTDTQYF. In DNA form, the CDR3 reads TGTGCCAGCAGCTCGGGGACTAGCAGCACAGATACGCAGTATTTT.

This sequence joins TRBV7-3 and TRBJ2-2; D call uncertain. Germline values: CDR1 SGHTA, CDR2 FQGTGA. Trimming took 1 base from V and 6 from J, leaving 6 bases between them. The CDR3 consists of 13 residues. The CDR3 is CASSLMGPGELFF. The CDR3 DNA sequence: TGTGCCAGCAGCTTAATGGGTCCCGGGGAGCTGTTTTTT.

The chain employs TRBV7-6 and TRBJ2-3; 12 nucleotides line up with TRBD2. The CDR3 has 16 amino acids. V lost 3 bases to trimming and J lost 4 bases; unmatched junction nucleotides: 5. Germline assignment: CDR1 SGHVS and CDR2 FNYEAQ. This CDR3 reads CASSFGLAGMADTQYF. The CDR3 nucleotides read TGTGCCAGCAGCTTCGGACTAGCGGGAATGGCAGATACGCAGTATTTT.

The chain has TRBV2 and TRBJ2-5; the D is unclear. V lost 5 bases and J 1 base, leaving 5 bases between the germline ends. The germline V gene encodes CDR1 SNHLY and CDR2 FYNNEI. The CDR3 spans 12 residues. The CDR3, as DNA: TGTGCCAGCAGTCTCCTCCAAGAGACCCAGTACTTC. As protein: CASSLLQETQYF.

The chain recombines TRBV7-8 with TRBJ2-7; 9 nucleotides match TRBD2. This CDR3 contains 14 residues. Germline V lookup: CDR1 SGHVS, CDR2 FQNEAQ. V lost 5 bases and J lost 3; bases outside the gene matches: 5. The CDR3 region is CASSRDSGSYEQYF. The DNA for the CDR3 is TGTGCCAGCAGCCGAGATAGCGGGAGCTACGAGCAGTACTTC.

The chain couples TRBV3-1 (or the pseudogene TRBV3-2) to TRBJ1-5; D unresolved. In germline, CDR1 is LGHDT, CDR2 YNNKEL (reference sequence). V gave up 0 bases and J gave up 9 bases, with 15 bases separating them. The CDR3 runs 15 residues. DNA of the CDR3: TGTGCCAGCAGCCAAGATGCGGGCCCTCTCATGCCCCAGCATTTT. Translated, it gives CASSQDAGPLMPQHF.

The genes are TRBV12-3 or TRBV12-4 and TRBJ1-4; 8 positions agree with TRBD1. Unmatched junction bases numbered 2, after V lost 7 bases and J lost 7 bases. There are 12 residues in the CDR3. The CDR3 nucleotides read TGTGCCAGCACAGACAGGGGTGAAAAACTGTTTTTT. Translated, it gives CASTDRGEKLFF.

The chain couples TRBV28 to TRBJ1-6, with TRBD1 matching 8 bases. Germline V gene lookup returns CDR1 MDHEN and CDR2 SYDVKM. The trim removed 7 bases at V and 10 bases at J, leaving 9 bases unmatched. The CDR3 has 14 amino acids. The CDR3 spells CASKVDRAYSPLHF. The CDR3 coding sequence is TGTGCCAGCAAAGTGGACAGGGCATACTCACCCCTCCACTTT.

The rearrangement joins TRBV24-1 to TRBJ1-4; D remains ambiguous. V was cut by 2 bases and J by 8 bases, with 8 bases left in between. The CDR3 totals 13 residues. Germline V CDR1 and CDR2: KGHDR, SFDVKD. The CDR3 DNA follows: TGTGCCACCAGTGATTCAGTGGGCGAAAAACTGTTTTTT. Its translation is CATSDSVGEKLFF.

V gene TRBV3-1 (or the pseudogene TRBV3-2) combines with J gene TRBJ2-5; no reliable D call. Deletions cut 0 bases from V and 2 bases from J, with 10 bases between. CDR3 length: 15 residues. The germline gives CDR1 LGHDT, CDR2 YNNKEL (reference sequence). CDR3 residues: CASSQDPTAQETQYF. Written as DNA, the CDR3 is TGTGCCAGCAGCCAAGATCCTACAGCTCAAGAGACCCAGTACTTC.

The V gene is TRBV5-1, the J gene TRBJ2-3; D unclear. The CDR3 extends over 17 amino acids. The ends were cut back, 7 bases at V and 0 bases at J, with 21 bases in the middle. The germline V gene has CDR1 SGHRS and CDR2 YFSETQ. Here the CDR3 reads CASGVQPGSSSTDTQYF. The CDR3 region has the DNA TGCGCCAGCGGGGTGCAGCCGGGTTCCTCTAGCACAGATACGCAGTATTTT.

V is TRBV7-8 and J is TRBJ1-1; D might be TRBD1 (6 bases). V was clipped by 5 bases and J by 1 base, with 8 bases between them. Germline values: CDR1 SGHVS, CDR2 FQNEAQ. This CDR3 has 13 amino acids. This chain's CDR3 is CASSEDRNTEAFF. The CDR3 DNA is TGTGCCAGCAGCGAGGACAGGAACACTGAAGCTTTCTTT.

This chain joins TRBV28 and TRBJ2-7, with D unclear. V was pared by 3 bases and J by 4 bases, with 4 bases between. Germline lookup yields CDR1 MDHEN and CDR2 SYDVKM. The CDR3 totals 11 residues. CDR3 DNA: TGTGCCAGCAGTTTTAGTTACGAGCAGTACTTC. Protein: CASSFSYEQYF.

The rearrangement uses TRBV18 and TRBJ2-6; 7 nucleotides line up with TRBD1. From germline, CDR1 is KGHSH and CDR2 LQKENI. The V gene end was trimmed by 2 bases and the J gene end by 0 bases; junction bases not matched to a gene: 4. The CDR3 totals 17 residues. DNA of the CDR3: TGTGCCAGCTCACCAAAGGGGGCCACCTCTGGGGCCAACGTCCTGACTTTC. Translation: CASSPKGATSGANVLTF. Supplemented by reference TRBV18 and TRBJ2-6, the full variable domain reads NAGVMQNPRHLVRRRGQEARLRCSPMKGHSHVYWYRQLPEEGLKFMVYLQKENIIDESGMPKERFSAEFPKEGPSILRIQQVVRGDSAAYFCASSPKGATSGANVLTFGAGSRLTVL.

This clone was found once. The chain recombines TRBV7-9 with TRBJ2-7, with D perhaps matching TRBD2 (5 bases). Germline CDR1 is SEHNR and CDR2 is FQNEAQ (reference sequence). CDR3 size: 14 residues. Trimming removed 1 base at V and 2 bases at J, with 9 bases between. This CDR3 reads CASSLEGGPYEQYF. CDR3 sequence (DNA): TGTGCCAGCAGCTTAGAAGGCGGGCCCTACGAGCAGTACTTC.